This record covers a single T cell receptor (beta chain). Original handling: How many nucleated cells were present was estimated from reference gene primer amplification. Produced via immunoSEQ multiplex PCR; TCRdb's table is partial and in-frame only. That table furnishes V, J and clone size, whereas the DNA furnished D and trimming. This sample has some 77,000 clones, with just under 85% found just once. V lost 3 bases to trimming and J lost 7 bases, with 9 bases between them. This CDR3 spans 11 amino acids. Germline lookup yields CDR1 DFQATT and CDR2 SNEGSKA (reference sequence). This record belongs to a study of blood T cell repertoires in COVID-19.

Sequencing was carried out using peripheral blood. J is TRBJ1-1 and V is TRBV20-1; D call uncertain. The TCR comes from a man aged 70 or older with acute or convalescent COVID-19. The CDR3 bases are TGCAGTGCTAGTAAGAGGGATGAAGCTTTCTTT. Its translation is CSASKRDEAFF.